This TCR beta chain was documented in a study of T cell clonotyping in hematopoietic cell transplantation. Study background: Cytoreduction preceded collection of pretransplant recipient samples.

Data came from immunoSEQ multiplex PCR; TCRdb stores just in-frame clones and leaves some out. The repertoire holds about 80,000 clones, with 95% to 97% as singletons. Time point indicated: recipient sample about 28 days before transplant, after cytoreduction. A word on this clone: Its antigen is still unknown.

Germline V gene data show CDR1 as MNHNY and CDR2 as SVGAGI (reference sequence). This CDR3 contains 15 residues. The V and J ends lost 8 bases and 4 bases, in that order; junction bases with no gene match: 8. Points from the study as a whole: Higher Inverse Simpson Index values in graft donor and pretransplant recipient predicted broader posttransplant TCR diversity. Without cell sorting, CD4 versus CD8 contributions remain unresolved. Recipient TCR diversity dropped after transplant; expanded clonotypes rose from day 30 to 180.

The starting material was peripheral blood mononuclear cells, obtained before stem cell transplant. The sequence was collected from a woman aged 45-60 years with acute myeloid leukemia. Some clones in this sample may be carry-over from other donors' samples. The rearrangement links TRBV6-6 to TRBJ2-1; TRBD2 aligns across 10 bases. The CDR3 sequence is CASGNSGRHYNEQFF. CDR3 nucleotides: TGTGCCAGCGGAAATAGCGGGAGGCATTACAATGAGCAGTTCTTC.